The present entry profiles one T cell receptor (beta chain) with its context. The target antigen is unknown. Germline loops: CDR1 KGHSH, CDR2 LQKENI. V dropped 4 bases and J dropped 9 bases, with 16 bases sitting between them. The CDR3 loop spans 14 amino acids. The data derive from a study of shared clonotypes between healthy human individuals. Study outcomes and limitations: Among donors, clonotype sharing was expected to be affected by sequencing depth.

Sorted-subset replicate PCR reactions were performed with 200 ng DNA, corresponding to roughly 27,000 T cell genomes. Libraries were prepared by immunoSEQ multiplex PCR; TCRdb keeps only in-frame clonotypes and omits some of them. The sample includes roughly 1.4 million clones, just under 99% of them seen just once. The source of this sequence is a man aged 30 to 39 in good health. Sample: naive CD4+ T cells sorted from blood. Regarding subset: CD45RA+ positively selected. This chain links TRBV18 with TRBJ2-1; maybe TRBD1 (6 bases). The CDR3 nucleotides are TGTGCCAGCTCACGGTCCGGGACACGGGGTGAGCAGTTCTTC. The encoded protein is CASSRSGTRGEQFF.